The 27 T cell receptor beta chains reported below all come from one sample, sequenced in a study of OX40 agonist ivuxolimab in advanced cancers. Generated by immunoSEQ multiplex PCR, the TCRdb table keeps only in-frame clones and is missing some. The data contain around 25,000 clones, more than 75% of them singletons. The sample was CD4+ or CD8+ T cells sorted from blood, taken in a trial of the OX40 agonist ivuxolimab. Source of these receptors: an adult with an advanced solid tumor such as melanoma, head and neck, liver or kidney cancer.

The gene calls are TRBV27 and TRBJ2-1, with D perhaps TRBD1 or TRBD2 (5 bases each). Trimming removed 8 bases at V and 9 bases at J, with 14 bases between. Germline values: CDR1 MNHEY, CDR2 SMNVEV (reference sequence). The CDR3 length is 12 residues. For the CDR3, the DNA is TGTGCCAGCGGGCAGCTGGGACCTGAGCAGTTCTTC. Encoded protein: CASGQLGPEQFF.

This clone turned up a few times. The chain joins TRBV7-8 to TRBJ1-1; weak D call: TRBD1 (6 bases). CDR3 size: 15 residues. V lost 5 bases, J lost 0 bases, and 13 bases lay in between. Germline V gene lookup returns CDR1 SGHVS and CDR2 FQNEAQ. The CDR3 sequence: CASSPDSVMNTEAFF. In nucleotides, the CDR3 is TGTGCCAGCAGCCCGGACAGCGTTATGAACACTGAAGCTTTCTTT.

The chain uses TRBV27 and TRBJ2-2; D gene unclear. Trimming took off 6 bases at V and 6 bases at J, with 14 bases between the two ends. The CDR3 is made up of 14 amino acids. CDR1 and CDR2 from the germline V gene are MNHEY and SMNVEV (reference sequence). CDR3 sequence: CASSPGLRSGELFF. As DNA, the CDR3 is TGTGCCAGCAGCCCCGGCCTTCGATCCGGGGAGCTGTTTTTT.

The gene calls are TRBV13 and TRBJ1-2; D perhaps matches TRBD1 (5 bases). In germline, CDR1 is PRHDT, CDR2 FYEKMQ (reference sequence). This CDR3 comprises 14 residues. V lost 5 bases and J lost 0, with 10 bases in between. CDR3 coding DNA: TGTGCCAGCAGCCCGGGGGGTACTAACTATGGCTACACCTTC. This gives the protein CASSPGGTNYGYTF.

The CDR3 here is CSVEGTGDSSGNTIYF. DNA for the CDR3: TGCAGCGTTGAGGGGACAGGGGACAGCTCTGGAAACACCATATATTTT. This chain links TRBV29-1 with TRBJ1-3; 10 nucleotides agree with TRBD1. This CDR3 comprises 16 residues. J was trimmed by 0 bases and V by 3 bases; bases with no gene match: 5. Germline V CDR1 and CDR2: SQVTM, ANQGSEA.

This clone was seen only a few times. This chain links TRBV11-2 with TRBJ2-2; possible D gene TRBD2, 5 bases. The CDR3 is made up of 15 amino acids. Germline CDR1 SGHAT, CDR2 FQNNGV. With 3 bases removed from V and 1 base from J, the gap between germline ends came to 9 bases. The CDR3 DNA sequence: TGTGCCAGCAGCTTCGGAGGACTGAACACCGGGGAGCTGTTTTTT. Protein: CASSFGGLNTGELFF.

This rearrangement joins TRBV4-1 to TRBJ2-3; 8 bases match TRBD2. V gave up 3 bases and J gave up 2 bases; unmatched junction bases: 7. CDR1 is MGHRA and CDR2 is YSYEKL in the germline V gene. The CDR3 has 16 amino acids. Here the CDR3 DNA reads TGCGCCAGCAGCCAGGTAGCGGGATCTACCACAGATACGCAGTATTTT. It specifies CASSQVAGSTTDTQYF.

The chain combines TRBV6-5 with TRBJ2-7, with D unresolved. CDR1 and CDR2 (germline): MNHEY, SVGAGI. CDR3 size: 12 residues. Trimming took off 6 bases at V and 1 base at J, with 7 bases between the two ends. CDR3 protein: CASSRNSYEQYF. The CDR3 nucleotides read TGTGCCAGCAGCAGGAATTCCTACGAGCAGTACTTC.

The chain links TRBV9 to TRBJ2-1; 8 nucleotides agree with TRBD1. CDR3 length: 16 amino acids. V trimming: 0 bases; J trimming: 1 base; junction bases outside the gene matches: 3. The germline gives CDR1 SGDLS, CDR2 YYNGEE. CDR3 DNA: TGTGCCAGCAGCGTAGCCGGGACAGGTTCCTACAATGAGCAGTTCTTC. Translating it yields CASSVAGTGSYNEQFF.

The chain carries TRBV4-3 and TRBJ2-1, with TRBD2 matching 7 bases. The CDR3 is 15 amino acids. V lost 8 bases, J lost 8 bases, and 15 bases stayed unmatched. Germline CDR1 LGHNA, CDR2 YSLEER. The CDR3 DNA is TGCGCCAGCTCACCCGGGGGGACTGGGAGACATGAGCAGTTCTTC. Its protein product is CASSPGGTGRHEQFF.

V and J are TRBV4-1 and TRBJ2-6; D possibly matches TRBD1 or TRBD2 (6 bases each). The V end was cut by 3 bases, the J end by 0 bases, with 12 bases between. The CDR3 is made up of 17 amino acids. The germline V gene has CDR1 MGHRA and CDR2 YSYEKL. The CDR3 sequence is CASSHGGPYSGANVLTF. The CDR3 bases are TGCGCCAGCAGCCACGGGGGCCCCTACTCTGGGGCCAACGTCCTGACTTTC.

J is TRBJ2-1 and V is TRBV5-6; 9 bases are a match to TRBD1. Looked up from germline, CDR1 is SGHDT and CDR2 is YYEEEE. This CDR3 has 15 residues. Germline trimming cut 2 bases from V and 3 bases from J; bases unmatched to any gene: 3. CDR3 nucleotides: TGTGCCAGCAGCTTCGGGACAGGGTTCTACAATGAGCAGTTCTTC. The encoded protein is CASSFGTGFYNEQFF.

The chain carries TRBV27 and TRBJ2-7; D unresolved. V was cut by 2 bases and J by 3 bases, with 8 bases left in between. This CDR3 is 13 amino acids long. Per the germline V gene, CDR1 is MNHEY and CDR2 is SMNVEV (reference sequence). The chain's CDR3 is CASSLPNGYEQYF. CDR3 DNA: TGTGCCAGCAGTTTACCCAACGGCTACGAGCAGTACTTC.

The chain links TRBV5-3 to TRBJ1-2; TRBD1 aligns across 7 bases. TRBV5-3 is recorded as an ORF, its role being uncertain. V lost 0 bases to trimming and J lost 4 bases; unmatched junction nucleotides: 12. This CDR3 is 17 amino acids long. CDR3 bases: TGTGCCAGAAGCTTGGAGCGCAGGGGGTTAAGGGGCTATGGCTACACCTTC. Protein product: CARSLERRGLRGYGYTF.

V usage is TRBV6-1 and J usage is TRBJ1-5; a weak D match, TRBD1 (5 bases). Germline V gene lookup returns CDR1 MNHNS and CDR2 SASEGT. This CDR3 is 14 amino acids long. V lost 3 bases, J lost 7 bases, and 13 bases lay in between. The CDR3 sequence: CASSEGGVSQPQHF. The CDR3 DNA follows: TGTGCCAGCAGTGAGGGGGGGGTTAGCCAGCCCCAGCATTTT.

The chain couples TRBV11-2 to TRBJ2-2; no clear D. The CDR3 is 16 amino acids. Per germline, CDR1 SGHAT and CDR2 FQNNGV. V was clipped by 5 bases and J by 0 bases, with 13 bases between them. CDR3 in DNA: TGTGCCAGCAGCCCATGGAGCCGCTCGAACACCGGGGAGCTGTTTTTT. It specifies CASSPWSRSNTGELFF. The full variable domain, rest sourced from reference TRBV11-2 and TRBJ2-2, is EAGVAQSPRYKIIEKRQSVAFWCNPISGHATLYWYQQILGQGPKLLIQFQNNGVVDDSQLPKDRFSAERLKGVDSTLKIQPAKLEDSAVYLCASSPWSRSNTGELFFGEGSRLTVL.

The rearrangement links TRBV6-5 to TRBJ2-2; D is uncertain. This CDR3 region has 11 residues. Germline lookup yields CDR1 MNHEY and CDR2 SVGAGI. Deletions cut 11 bases from V and 5 bases from J, with 9 bases between. CDR3 nucleotide sequence: TGTGCCGTTCTAGGGACCGGGGAGCTGTTTTTT. This translates into CAVLGTGELFF.

This clone has only a few counts. The chain has TRBV5-4 and TRBJ2-7, with D unresolved. This CDR3 has 11 residues. Deletions cut 5 bases from V and 9 bases from J, with 12 bases between. Germline V gene data show CDR1 as SGHNT and CDR2 as YYREEE (reference sequence). The CDR3 spells CASRGGGRQYF. CDR3 in DNA: TGTGCCAGCAGGGGCGGTGGAAGGCAGTACTTC.

This clone came up once. The chain is built from TRBV5-4 and TRBJ2-5; 12 bases fit TRBD2. The CDR3 length is 15 residues. J gave up 2 bases and V 4 bases, and 3 bases lay outside the gene matches. Germline V CDR1 and CDR2: SGHNT, YYREEE (reference sequence). In DNA form, the CDR3 reads TGTGCCAGCAGCAAGACTAGCGGGGGACAAGAGACCCAGTACTTC. As protein: CASSKTSGGQETQYF.

The V call is TRBV4-1, the J call TRBJ2-7; tentatively, D is TRBD2 (5 bases). The germline CDR1 and CDR2 sequences are MGHRA and YSYEKL. V lost 1 base and J lost 6, with 13 bases in between. The CDR3 has 14 residues. The CDR3 bases are TGCGCCAGCAGCCAAGTGGAAGCGGTCCTCGAGCAGTACTTC. It specifies CASSQVEAVLEQYF.

This chain uses TRBV30 with TRBJ2-5; D call uncertain. The V gene lost 0 bases and the J gene lost 5 bases, with 4 bases spanning the gap. Germline V CDR1 and CDR2: GTSNPN, SVGIG (reference sequence). The CDR3 length is 11 residues. The CDR3 DNA reads as TGTGCCTGGAGTGTAGCGGAGACCCAGTACTTC. Its translation: CAWSVAETQYF.

The gene calls are TRBV19 and TRBJ1-1; D remains unclear. Deletions cut 2 bases from V and 2 bases from J, with 0 bases between. The germline gives CDR1 LNHDA, CDR2 SQIVND (reference sequence). This CDR3 spans 11 amino acids. This CDR3 reads CASSINTEAFF. For the CDR3, the DNA is TGTGCCAGTAGTATAAACACTGAAGCTTTCTTT.

This clone came up a few times. The rearrangement links TRBV6-5 to TRBJ1-2, with D possibly TRBD1 on 5 matching bases. V lost 4 bases and J 6 bases, leaving 9 bases between the germline ends. The CDR3 consists of 12 residues. Germline V gene data show CDR1 as MNHEY and CDR2 as SVGAGI. The CDR3 region has the DNA TGTGCCAGCAGTTTACCAGGGCATGGCTACACCTTC. It translates to CASSLPGHGYTF.

The rearrangement joins TRBV5-6 to TRBJ1-2; tentatively, D is TRBD1 (5 bases). Looked up from germline, CDR1 is SGHDT and CDR2 is YYEEEE. V gave up 0 bases and J gave up 4 bases, with 13 bases separating them. This CDR3 has 15 residues. CDR3 DNA sequence: TGTGCCAGCAGCTTGGATTGGGGGGAGGTCTATGGCTACACCTTC. This sequence encodes CASSLDWGEVYGYTF.

V gene TRBV9 combines with J gene TRBJ1-5, with TRBD1 as a possible D gene (5 bases). Germline V lookup: CDR1 SGDLS, CDR2 YYNGEE. The germline V and J ends were trimmed by 3 bases and 2 bases, with 9 bases remaining between them. The CDR3 is 14 amino acids. In nucleotides, the CDR3 is TGTGCCAGCAGCGCCGGGGGTGGCAATCAGCCCCAGCATTTT. Translated: CASSAGGGNQPQHF. Full variable domain (missing parts from reference TRBV9 and TRBJ1-5): DSGVTQTPKHLITATGQRVTLRCSPRSGDLSVYWYQQSLDQGLQFLIQYYNGEERAKGNILERFSAQQFPDLHSELNLSSLELGDSALYFCASSAGGGNQPQHFGDGTRLSIL.

This chain uses TRBV9 with TRBJ2-5; 12 nucleotides line up with TRBD2. V lost 4 bases, J lost 5 bases, and 6 bases stayed unmatched. From germline, CDR1 is SGDLS and CDR2 YYNGEE. This CDR3 comprises 15 residues. This chain's CDR3 is CASSSQTSGGETQYF. The CDR3 DNA is TGTGCCAGCAGCTCACAGACTAGCGGGGGTGAGACCCAGTACTTC.

V gene TRBV27 combines with J gene TRBJ1-6; 7 bases fit TRBD1. V was clipped by 2 bases and J by 7 bases; unmatched bases: 8. The CDR3 length is 16 residues. The germline gives CDR1 MNHEY, CDR2 SMNVEV (reference sequence). CDR3 in DNA: TGTGCCAGCAGTTTAATGGCGGGACAGTACAATTCACCCCTCCACTTT. It specifies CASSLMAGQYNSPLHF.